Presented here are 26 T cell receptor beta chains from one specimen sequenced in a study of blood T cell repertoires in COVID-19. Only in-frame clones appear in the TCRdb table, and some are missing; sequencing was by immunoSEQ multiplex PCR. The data contain a few hundred thousand clones, roughly 80% of them singletons. The sample taken for sequencing was peripheral blood. These receptors all come from a human donor in a cohort sampled during active COVID-19.

V and J are TRBV9 and TRBJ2-7; weak D call: TRBD2 (5 bases). Germline-derived CDR1 and CDR2 are SGDLS and YYNGEE. The CDR3 consists of 12 residues. The V end was cut by 4 bases, the J end by 5 bases, with 10 bases between. This CDR3 reads CASSFRDHEQYF. The CDR3 nucleotides read TGTGCCAGCAGCTTCCGGGATCACGAGCAGTACTTC.

The CDR3 is CASSLDQRTEAFF. The CDR3 bases are TGTGCCAGCAGCTTAGACCAGAGGACTGAAGCTTTCTTT. This chain uses TRBV7-2 with TRBJ1-1, with unresolved D. CDR3 size: 13 residues. The V and J ends lost 1 base and 5 bases respectively, with 8 bases between them. The germline CDR1 and CDR2 sequences are SGHTA and FQGNSA. The full variable domain, with the rest looked up from reference TRBV7-2 and TRBJ1-1, is GAGVSQSPSNKVTEKGKDVELRCDPISGHTALYWYRQSLGQGLEFLIYFQGNSAPDKSGLPSDRFSAERTGGSVSTLTIQRTQQEDSAVYLCASSLDQRTEAFFGQGTRLTVV.

The chain links TRBV29-1 to TRBJ2-2; 7 bases agree with TRBD2. This CDR3 has 15 residues. Germline values: CDR1 SQVTM, CDR2 ANQGSEA. Trimming cost V 2 bases and J 5 bases; bases outside gene matches: 8. The CDR3 bases are TGCAGCGTTGAACAGGCTAGCGGAAGGACCGGGGAGCTGTTTTTT. Translated, it gives CSVEQASGRTGELFF.

V is TRBV2 and J is TRBJ1-1; possible D gene TRBD1, 5 bases. V lost 2 bases and J lost 4, with 14 bases in between. The CDR3 is 15 amino acids. The germline V gene has CDR1 SNHLY and CDR2 FYNNEI. The chain's CDR3 is CASSEMAAGPTEAFF. CDR3 in DNA: TGTGCCAGCAGTGAAATGGCGGCAGGGCCCACTGAAGCTTTCTTT.

The chain employs TRBV28 and TRBJ2-6, with D perhaps matching TRBD1 (6 bases). Trimming removed 6 bases from V and 4 bases from J, with 7 bases in between. The CDR3 runs to 13 residues. Germline CDR1 MDHEN, CDR2 SYDVKM. The chain's CDR3 is CASRGAGANVLTF. The CDR3 DNA follows: TGTGCCAGCAGGGGGGCCGGGGCCAACGTCCTGACTTTC.

The gene calls are TRBV5-1 and TRBJ2-1; tentative D call: TRBD2 (6 bases). The CDR3 contains 16 residues. The germline V gene has CDR1 SGHRS and CDR2 YFSETQ. Trimming removed 4 bases at V and 3 bases at J, with 17 bases between. CDR3 bases: TGCGCCAGCAGCCCCGACCGGGGAGCGGGCTACAATGAGCAGTTCTTC. As protein: CASSPDRGAGYNEQFF.

The chain employs TRBV5-6 and TRBJ1-2; 8 bases are a match to TRBD1. J lost 8 bases, V lost 4 bases, and 10 bases had no gene match. There are 14 residues in the CDR3. Germline CDR1 and CDR2: SGHDT and YYEEEE. The CDR3 region has the DNA TGTGCCAGCAGCGTCCGCGGCAGGGGGCAAGGCTACACCTTC. Its protein product is CASSVRGRGQGYTF.

The CDR3 nucleotides are TGTGCCAGCAGCGTAGGTGACAGGGGCAATGAGCAGTTCTTC. Amino acid sequence: CASSVGDRGNEQFF. The chain employs TRBV9 and TRBJ2-1; 8 nucleotides line up with TRBD1. V trimming: 0 bases; J trimming: 6 bases; junction bases outside the gene matches: 2. Germline loops: CDR1 SGDLS, CDR2 YYNGEE. CDR3 length: 14 amino acids. Filled out from reference TRBV9 and TRBJ2-1, the complete variable domain reads DSGVTQTPKHLITATGQRVTLRCSPRSGDLSVYWYQQSLDQGLQFLIQYYNGEERAKGNILERFSAQQFPDLHSELNLSSLELGDSALYFCASSVGDRGNEQFFGPGTRLTVL.

The chain combines TRBV4-3 with TRBJ2-6; possible D gene TRBD2, 5 bases. The CDR3 contains 18 residues. With 0 bases removed from V and 3 bases from J, the gap between germline ends came to 15 bases. The germline V gene encodes CDR1 LGHNA and CDR2 YSLEER. Here the CDR3 DNA reads TGCGCCAGCAGCCAAGAAGTAGCGAAATCTAGTGGGGCCAACGTCCTGACTTTC. This gives the protein CASSQEVAKSSGANVLTF.

V gene TRBV9 combines with J gene TRBJ1-2; D ambiguous. The CDR3 extends over 12 amino acids. Trimming removed 3 bases from V and 6 bases from J, with 9 bases in between. The germline CDR1 and CDR2 sequences are SGDLS and YYNGEE. Here the CDR3 reads CASSDGGNGYTF. CDR3 in DNA: TGTGCCAGCAGCGATGGCGGAAATGGCTACACCTTC.

This clone was seen only a few times. The chain has TRBV5-4 and TRBJ2-7; TRBD1 matches 7 bases. There are 14 residues in the CDR3. Germline loops: CDR1 SGHNT, CDR2 YYREEE (reference sequence). The J segment lost 3 bases and the V segment lost 0 bases, leaving 3 bases of the junction unmatched. CDR3 protein: CASSLGGQNYEQYF. CDR3 coding DNA: TGTGCCAGCAGCTTGGGGGGACAGAACTACGAGCAGTACTTC.

This clone has just a few counts. The chain employs TRBV19 and TRBJ1-1; no clear D gene. Germline V gives CDR1 LNHDA, CDR2 SQIVND (reference sequence). This CDR3 region has 13 residues. V lost 11 bases, J lost 1 base, and 14 bases lay in between. This CDR3 reads CACNPRRNTEAFF. For the CDR3, the DNA is TGTGCCTGTAACCCCAGGCGGAACACTGAAGCTTTCTTT.

The rearrangement links TRBV4-3 to TRBJ2-1, with D possibly TRBD2 on 5 matching bases. From germline, CDR1 is LGHNA and CDR2 YSLEER. V gave up 1 base and J gave up 8 bases, with 12 bases separating them. The CDR3 is 14 amino acids. DNA for the CDR3: TGCGCCAGCAGCCAAGGGAGGCCTCATGATGAGCAGTTCTTC. Its protein is CASSQGRPHDEQFF.

The V gene is TRBV27, the J gene TRBJ1-1; TRBD1 matches at 8 bases. The CDR3 contains 17 residues. The V and J ends lost 4 bases and 3 bases, in that order; junction bases with no gene match: 13. The germline CDR1 and CDR2 sequences are MNHEY and SMNVEV (reference sequence). CDR3 sequence (DNA): TGTGCCAGCAGTTCCCGTCCGGACAGGGCACTTTACACTGAAGCTTTCTTT. Protein product: CASSSRPDRALYTEAFF.

The chain recombines TRBV20-1 with TRBJ2-7; D ambiguous. CDR3 length: 10 amino acids. Trimming took off 6 bases at V and 5 bases at J, with 8 bases between the two ends. Germline V lookup: CDR1 DFQATT, CDR2 SNEGSKA (reference sequence). The CDR3 region has the DNA TGCAGTGCCCAATCCCACGAGCAGTACTTC. Protein: CSAQSHEQYF.

This clone has a count of ten or more. V is TRBV29-1 and J is TRBJ2-7, with 12 bases lining up with TRBD1. There are 15 residues in the CDR3. Germline CDR1 reads SQVTM; CDR2 reads ANQGSEA. The J segment lost 4 bases and the V segment lost 1 base, leaving 5 bases of the junction unmatched. The CDR3 is CSVEARDRGPYEQYF. CDR3 DNA: TGCAGCGTTGAAGCCAGGGACAGGGGGCCTTACGAGCAGTACTTC.

The chain carries TRBV5-1 and TRBJ2-7; D ambiguous. V dropped 0 bases and J dropped 0 bases, with 7 bases sitting between them. The germline V gene has CDR1 SGHRS and CDR2 YFSETQ. This CDR3 is 14 amino acids long. The CDR3 protein is CASSLVGSSYEQYF. Here the CDR3 DNA reads TGCGCCAGCAGCTTGGTCGGTAGCTCCTACGAGCAGTACTTC. Together with reference TRBV5-1 and TRBJ2-7, the CDR3 gives the full variable domain: KAGVTQTPRYLIKTRGQQVTLSCSPISGHRSVSWYQQTPGQGLQFLFEYFSETQRNKGNFPGRFSGRQFSNSRSEMNVSTLELGDSALYLCASSLVGSSYEQYFGPGTRLTVT.

The V gene is TRBV5-8, the J gene TRBJ2-3; unclear D gene. This CDR3 is built from 13 residues. Germline assignment: CDR1 SGHTS and CDR2 YDEGEE. The V end was cut by 0 bases, the J end by 1 base, with 3 bases between. The CDR3 protein is CASSLAGTDTQYF. Here the CDR3 DNA reads TGTGCCAGCAGCTTGGCGGGCACAGATACGCAGTATTTT.

This clone was picked up one time. The V gene is TRBV11-2, the J gene TRBJ1-1; D remains ambiguous. Trimming cost V 0 bases and J 5 bases, with 13 bases left between them. Germline V gives CDR1 SGHAT, CDR2 FQNNGV. The CDR3 consists of 15 residues. As DNA, the CDR3 is TGTGCCAGCAGCTTAGATGGCCGGACGGGGACTGAAGCTTTCTTT. This sequence encodes CASSLDGRTGTEAFF.

The genes are TRBV6-1 and TRBJ2-3, with 12 positions matching TRBD2. CDR3 length: 16 residues. The V gene end was trimmed by 4 bases and the J gene end by 3 bases; junction bases not matched to a gene: 5. CDR1 is MNHNS, CDR2 SASEGT, per germline. CDR3 sequence: CASSGLAGVTTDTQYF. CDR3 in DNA: TGTGCCAGCAGTGGACTAGCGGGAGTCACGACAGATACGCAGTATTTT.

The rearrangement joins TRBV2 to TRBJ1-2; 12 bases map to TRBD1. Germline trimming cut 7 bases from V and 4 bases from J; bases unmatched to any gene: 16. The CDR3 has 18 residues. The germline gives CDR1 SNHLY, CDR2 FYNNEI. The CDR3 DNA is TGTGCCAGCACCCCTCCCGGGACAGGGGGCGCGGGGGTCTATGGCTACACCTTC. It specifies CASTPPGTGGAGVYGYTF. The whole variable domain, filled in from reference TRBV2 and TRBJ1-2, reads EPEVTQTPSHQVTQMGQEVILRCVPISNHLYFYWYRQILGQKVEFLVSFYNNEISEKSEIFDDQFSVERPDGSNFTLKIRSTKLEDSAMYFCASTPPGTGGAGVYGYTFGSGTRLTVV.

This chain connects TRBV6-1 to TRBJ2-7; TRBD2 matches 13 bases. Germline V CDR1 and CDR2: MNHNS, SASEGT. V shed 0 bases, J shed 2 bases, and the junction held 1 base outside the gene matches. The CDR3 contains 16 residues. In DNA form, the CDR3 reads TGTGCCAGCAGTGAAGCCGGACTAGCGGGAGCCTACGAGCAGTACTTC. As protein: CASSEAGLAGAYEQYF.

The V call is TRBV28, the J call TRBJ2-3; unclear D gene. Trimming took off 2 bases at V and 4 bases at J, with 7 bases between the two ends. Per germline, CDR1 MDHEN and CDR2 SYDVKM. The CDR3 contains 13 residues. The CDR3 bases are TGTGCCAGCAGTTTAGTGAGTCCAGATACGCAGTATTTT. Translation: CASSLVSPDTQYF.

The gene calls are TRBV6-5 and TRBJ1-2; 9 nucleotides line up with TRBD1. The CDR3 covers 14 residues. V gave up 6 bases and J gave up 1 base; unmatched junction bases: 3. The V gene's germline CDR1 is MNHEY and CDR2 SVGAGI. The CDR3 DNA reads TGTGCCAGCAGAGTGGACAGGGGTAACTATGGCTACACCTTC. As protein: CASRVDRGNYGYTF.

This clone has just one count. The DNA for the CDR3 is TGCGCCAGCAGCTCCACCTTGGTGGCCTTCGAGCAGTACTTC. It is translated as CASSSTLVAFEQYF. The chain uses TRBV4-3 and TRBJ2-7; D remains ambiguous. This CDR3 contains 14 residues. Germline V gene lookup returns CDR1 LGHNA and CDR2 YSLEER. With 5 bases removed from V and 6 bases from J, the gap between germline ends came to 17 bases.

J is TRBJ2-7 and V is TRBV28, with TRBD1 matching 10 bases. V trimming: 9 bases; J trimming: 0 bases; junction bases outside the gene matches: 2. This CDR3 is 13 amino acids long. CDR1 MDHEN and CDR2 SYDVKM come from the germline V gene. The CDR3 loop is CASRTGGSYEQYF. The CDR3 DNA follows: TGTGCCAGTCGGACAGGGGGCTCCTACGAGCAGTACTTC.